This TCR beta chain appears in the sequencing data of a study of blood T cell repertoires in COVID-19. The CDR3 consists of 16 residues. V shed 0 bases and J shed 0 bases, with 12 bases lying between them. Germline V gene lookup returns CDR1 MGHRA and CDR2 YSYEKL. In the original workflow: Amplifying reference gene primers gave estimates of nucleated cell counts. Profiled with immunoSEQ multiplex PCR; TCRdb holds only in-frame clones, not every one. That table supplies the V and J calls and clone size; D and trimming were determined from the DNA. The table shows 650,000 to 800,000 clones, with 70% to 90% occurring only once.

The source is a woman aged 18 to 35 with acute or convalescent COVID-19. Input material: peripheral blood. This chain links TRBV4-1 with TRBJ2-7, with D perhaps TRBD2 (5 bases). CDR3 sequence (DNA): TGCGCCAGCAGCCAAGAGCCGGGGTGGAGCTCCTACGAGCAGTACTTC. Translated: CASSQEPGWSSYEQYF.